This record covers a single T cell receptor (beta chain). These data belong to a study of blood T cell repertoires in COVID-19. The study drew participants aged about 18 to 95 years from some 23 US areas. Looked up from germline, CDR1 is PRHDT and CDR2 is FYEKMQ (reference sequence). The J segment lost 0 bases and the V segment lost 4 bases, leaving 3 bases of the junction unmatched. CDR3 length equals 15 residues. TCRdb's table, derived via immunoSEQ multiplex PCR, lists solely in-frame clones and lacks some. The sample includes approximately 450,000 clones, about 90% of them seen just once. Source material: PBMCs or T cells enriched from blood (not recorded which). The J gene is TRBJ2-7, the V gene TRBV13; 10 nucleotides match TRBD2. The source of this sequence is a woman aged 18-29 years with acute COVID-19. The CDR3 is CASSSVAGGSYEQYF. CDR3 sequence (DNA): TGTGCCAGCAGCTCTGTAGCGGGGGGCTCCTACGAGCAGTACTTC. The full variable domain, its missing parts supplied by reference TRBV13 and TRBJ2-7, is AAGVIQSPRHLIKEKRETATLKCYPIPRHDTVYWYQQGPGQDPQFLISFYEKMQSDKGSIPDRFSAQQFSDYHSELNMSSLELGDSALYFCASSSVAGGSYEQYFGPGTRLTVT.